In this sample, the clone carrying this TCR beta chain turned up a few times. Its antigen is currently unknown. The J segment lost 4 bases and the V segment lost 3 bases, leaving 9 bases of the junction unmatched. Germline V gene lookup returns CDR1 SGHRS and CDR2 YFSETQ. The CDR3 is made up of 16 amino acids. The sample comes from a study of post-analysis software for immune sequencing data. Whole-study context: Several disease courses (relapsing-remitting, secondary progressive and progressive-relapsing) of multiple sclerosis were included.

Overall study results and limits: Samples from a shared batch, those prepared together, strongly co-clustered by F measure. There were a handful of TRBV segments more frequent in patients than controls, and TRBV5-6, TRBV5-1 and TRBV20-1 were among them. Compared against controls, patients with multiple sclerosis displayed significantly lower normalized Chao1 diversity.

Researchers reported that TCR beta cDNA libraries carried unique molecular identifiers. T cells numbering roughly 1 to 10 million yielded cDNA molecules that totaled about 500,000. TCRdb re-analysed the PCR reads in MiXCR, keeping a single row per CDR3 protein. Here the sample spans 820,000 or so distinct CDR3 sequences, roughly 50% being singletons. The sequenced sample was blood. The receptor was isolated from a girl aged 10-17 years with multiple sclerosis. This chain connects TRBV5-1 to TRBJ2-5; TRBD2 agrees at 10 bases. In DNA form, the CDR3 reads TGCGCCAGCAGCTCTGGATTAGCGGGAGGTGTAGAGACCCAGTACTTC. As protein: CASSSGLAGGVETQYF. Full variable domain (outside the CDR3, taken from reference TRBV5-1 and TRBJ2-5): KAGVTQTPRYLIKTRGQQVTLSCSPISGHRSVSWYQQTPGQGLQFLFEYFSETQRNKGNFPGRFSGRQFSNSRSEMNVSTLELGDSALYLCASSSGLAGGVETQYFGPGTRLLVL.